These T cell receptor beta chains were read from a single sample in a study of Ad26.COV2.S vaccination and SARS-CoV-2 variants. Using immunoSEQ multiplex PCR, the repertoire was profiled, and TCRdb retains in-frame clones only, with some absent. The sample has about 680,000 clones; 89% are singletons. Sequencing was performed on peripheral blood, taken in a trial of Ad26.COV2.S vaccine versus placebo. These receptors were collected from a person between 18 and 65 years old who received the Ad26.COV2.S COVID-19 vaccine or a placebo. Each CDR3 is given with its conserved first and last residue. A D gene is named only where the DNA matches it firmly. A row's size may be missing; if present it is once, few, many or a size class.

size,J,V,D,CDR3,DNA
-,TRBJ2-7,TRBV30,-,CAWKFRTDSYEQYF,TGTGCCTGGAAATTTCGGACAGACAGTTACGAGCAGTACTTC
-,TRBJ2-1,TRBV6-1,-,CASSEELSYNEQFF,TGTGCCAGCAGTGAGGAGCTATCCTACAATGAGCAGTTCTTC
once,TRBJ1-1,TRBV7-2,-,CASSIQGSNTEAFF,TGTGCCAGCAGCATACAGGGCTCGAACACTGAAGCTTTCTTT
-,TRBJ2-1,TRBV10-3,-,CAISEDRRDYNEQFF,TGTGCCATCAGTGAGGACAGGAGGGATTACAATGAGCAGTTCTTC
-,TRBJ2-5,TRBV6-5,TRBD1,CASRKTGEETQYF,TGTGCCAGCAGAAAGACAGGGGAGGAGACCCAGTACTTC
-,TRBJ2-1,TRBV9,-,CASRGGIGGNEQFF,TGTGCCAGCAGAGGGGGGATAGGAGGCAATGAGCAGTTCTTC
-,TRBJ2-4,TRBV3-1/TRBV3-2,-,CASSRPGTLNIQYF,TGTGCCAGCAGCCGGCCCGGGACTCTAAACATTCAGTACTTC
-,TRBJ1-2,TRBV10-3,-,CAISERGGEGYTF,TGTGCCATCAGTGAGCGGGGGGGCGAGGGCTACACCTTC
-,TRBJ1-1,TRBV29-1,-,CSVGWLNTEAFF,TGCAGCGTGGGGTGGCTGAACACTGAAGCTTTCTTT
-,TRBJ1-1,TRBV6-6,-,CASSGGLGEAFF,TGTGCCAGCAGCGGGGGGCTCGGTGAAGCTTTCTTT
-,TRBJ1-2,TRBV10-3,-,CAISAELHLYGYTF,TGTGCCATCAGTGCCGAGTTACACCTTTATGGCTACACCTTC
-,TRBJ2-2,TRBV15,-,CATSVRQATGELFF,TGTGCCACCAGCGTACGACAGGCCACCGGGGAGCTGTTTTTT
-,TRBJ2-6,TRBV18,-,CASSPTGSGANVLTF,TGTGCCAGCTCTCCTACAGGGTCTGGGGCCAACGTCCTGACTTTC
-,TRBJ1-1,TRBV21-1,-,CASSKGGGPGSNTEAFF,TGTGCCAGCAGCAAAGGCGGGGGGCCTGGTTCGAACACTGAAGCTTTCTTT
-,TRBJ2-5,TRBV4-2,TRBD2,CASSQRGGPWETQYF,TGTGCCAGCAGCCAACGCGGGGGTCCGTGGGAGACCCAGTACTTC
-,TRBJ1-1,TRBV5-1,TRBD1,CASSFPLGTDSMNTEAFF,TGCGCCAGCAGCTTCCCCCTCGGGACAGACAGTATGAACACTGAAGCTTTCTTT
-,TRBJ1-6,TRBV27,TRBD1,CASSEPAGTGRGSPLHF,TGTGCCAGCAGTGAACCCGCCGGGACAGGGAGGGGTTCACCCCTCCACTTT
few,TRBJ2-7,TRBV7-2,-,CASSRQTGTQTHEQYF,TGTGCCAGCAGCCGCCAGACCGGGACACAGACCCACGAGCAGTACTTC
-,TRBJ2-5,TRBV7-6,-,CASSLEVEETQYF,TGTGCCAGCAGCTTAGAAGTGGAAGAGACCCAGTACTTC
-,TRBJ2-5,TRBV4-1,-,CASSQGVSAQRTQETQYF,TGCGCCAGCAGCCAAGGAGTCTCGGCGCAGCGGACCCAAGAGACCCAGTACTTC
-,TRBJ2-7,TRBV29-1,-,CSVESAGTYEQYF,TGCAGCGTTGAATCGGCAGGAACCTACGAGCAGTACTTC
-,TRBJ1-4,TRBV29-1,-,CSVEDLATNEKLFF,TGCAGCGTTGAGGACCTTGCAACTAATGAAAAACTGTTTTTT
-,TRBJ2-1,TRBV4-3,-,CASSQEERREQFF,TGCGCCAGCAGCCAAGAGGAAAGGAGGGAGCAGTTCTTC
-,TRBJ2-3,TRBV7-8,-,CASSRSWVDTQYF,TGTGCCAGCAGCCGGTCATGGGTCGATACGCAGTATTTT